This T cell receptor (beta chain) was sequenced in a study of cytomegalovirus exposure and HLA in healthy donors. The germline V gene has CDR1 SGHTA and CDR2 FQGNSA. V gave up 0 bases and J gave up 1 base, with 13 bases separating them. The CDR3 extends over 17 amino acids. Turning to this clone: The antigen is undetermined.

The PCR ran on 60 Vbeta and 13 Jbeta primers. The table came from immunoSEQ multiplex PCR; TCRdb's copy has only in-frame clones and leaves some out. The sample includes 100,000 to 120,000 clones, 78% of them seen just once. Study-level points and caveats: Later analysis showed most CMV-associated TCR beta chains appearing HLA-restricted.

Sequencing used PBMCs. This chain joins TRBV7-2 and TRBJ1-3; no clear D gene. The clonotype was recovered from a woman in her 30s in good health and CMV-seronegative. CDR3 sequence (DNA): TGTGCCAGCAGCTTAGCCACAGCATGGCTTTCTGGAAACACCATATATTTT. Its protein product is CASSLATAWLSGNTIYF.